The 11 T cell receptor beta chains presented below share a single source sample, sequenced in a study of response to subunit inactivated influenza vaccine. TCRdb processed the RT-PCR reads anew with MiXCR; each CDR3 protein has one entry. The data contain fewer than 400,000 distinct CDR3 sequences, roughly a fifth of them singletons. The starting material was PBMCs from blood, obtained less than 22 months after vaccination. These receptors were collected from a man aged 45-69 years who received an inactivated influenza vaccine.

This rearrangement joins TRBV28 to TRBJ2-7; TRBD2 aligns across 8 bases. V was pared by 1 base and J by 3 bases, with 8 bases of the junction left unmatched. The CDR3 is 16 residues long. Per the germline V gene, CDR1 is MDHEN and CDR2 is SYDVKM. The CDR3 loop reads CASSLFTAGVLYEQYF. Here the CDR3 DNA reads TGTGCCAGCAGTTTATTTACAGCGGGAGTGCTCTACGAGCAGTACTTC.

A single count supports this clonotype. DNA of the CDR3: TGTGCCAGCAGCCACCCGCCCAGGTTTGAGCAGTTCTTC. Translating gives CASSHPPRFEQFF. The V call is TRBV3-1, the J call TRBJ2-1; no reliable D call. V lost 3 bases and J lost 9, with 12 bases in between. Germline values: CDR1 LGHDT, CDR2 YNNKEL (reference sequence). CDR3 length equals 13 residues.

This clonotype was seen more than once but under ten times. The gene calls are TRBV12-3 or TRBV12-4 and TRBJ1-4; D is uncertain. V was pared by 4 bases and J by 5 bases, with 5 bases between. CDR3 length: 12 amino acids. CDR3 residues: CASSSVNEKLFF. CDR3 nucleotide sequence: TGTGCCAGCAGTTCGGTGAATGAAAAACTGTTTTTT.

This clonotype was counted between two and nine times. In DNA, the CDR3 is TGTGCCAGCAGACCTAGCGGGGCTGAGACCCAGTACTTC. Protein product: CASRPSGAETQYF. The rearrangement uses TRBV6-1 and TRBJ2-5; 9 bases agree with TRBD2. The germline V gene has CDR1 MNHNS and CDR2 SASEGT. With V trimmed by 6 bases and J by 5 bases, 4 bases remained unmatched. This CDR3 has 13 amino acids.

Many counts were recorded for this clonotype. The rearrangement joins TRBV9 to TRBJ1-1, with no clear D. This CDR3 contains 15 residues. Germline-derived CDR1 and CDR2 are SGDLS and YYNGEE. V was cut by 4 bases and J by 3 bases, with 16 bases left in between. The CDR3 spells CASSPTPGSHTEAFF. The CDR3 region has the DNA TGTGCCAGCAGCCCGACCCCGGGCTCCCACACTGAAGCTTTCTTT.

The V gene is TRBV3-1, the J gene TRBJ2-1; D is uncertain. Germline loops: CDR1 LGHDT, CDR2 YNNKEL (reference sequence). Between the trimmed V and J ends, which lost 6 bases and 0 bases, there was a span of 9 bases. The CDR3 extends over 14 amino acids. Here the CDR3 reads CASSYRSSYNEQFF. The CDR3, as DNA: TGTGCCAGCAGTTACAGAAGCTCCTACAATGAGCAGTTCTTC.

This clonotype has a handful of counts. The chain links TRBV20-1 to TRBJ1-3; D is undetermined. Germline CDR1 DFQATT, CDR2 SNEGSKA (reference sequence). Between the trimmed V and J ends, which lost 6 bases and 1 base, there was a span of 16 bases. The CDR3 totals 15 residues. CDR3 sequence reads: CSATVMPPSGNTIYF. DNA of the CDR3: TGCAGTGCCACCGTGATGCCACCTTCTGGAAACACCATATATTTT.

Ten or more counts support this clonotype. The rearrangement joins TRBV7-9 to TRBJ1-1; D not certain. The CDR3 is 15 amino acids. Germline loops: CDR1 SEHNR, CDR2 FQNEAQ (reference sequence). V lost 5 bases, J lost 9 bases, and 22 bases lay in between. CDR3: CASSPSRHRREKAFF. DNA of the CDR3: TGTGCCAGCAGCCCCTCGAGACACCGTCGGGAAAAAGCTTTCTTT.

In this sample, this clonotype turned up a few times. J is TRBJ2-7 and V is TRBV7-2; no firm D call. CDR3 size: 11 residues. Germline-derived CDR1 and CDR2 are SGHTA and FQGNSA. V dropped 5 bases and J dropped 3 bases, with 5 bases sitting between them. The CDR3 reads CASSTYYEQYF. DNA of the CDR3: TGTGCCAGCAGCACGTACTACGAGCAGTACTTC.

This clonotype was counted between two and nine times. CDR3 residues: CSAVGPSNQPQHF. The CDR3 coding sequence is TGCAGTGCTGTGGGACCGAGCAATCAGCCCCAGCATTTT. J is TRBJ1-5 and V is TRBV20-1; TRBD1 is a possible D gene (5 bases). Between the trimmed V and J ends, which lost 5 bases and 1 base, there was a span of 9 bases. CDR3 length: 13 amino acids. Germline loops: CDR1 DFQATT, CDR2 SNEGSKA (reference sequence).

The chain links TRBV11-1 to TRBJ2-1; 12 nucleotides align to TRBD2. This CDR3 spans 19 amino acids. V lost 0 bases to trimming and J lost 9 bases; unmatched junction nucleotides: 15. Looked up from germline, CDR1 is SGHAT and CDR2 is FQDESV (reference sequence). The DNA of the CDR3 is TGTGCCAGCAGCTTAGCGGGAGAATGGACTAGCGGGACCAAGGGTGAGCAGTTCTTC. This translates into CASSLAGEWTSGTKGEQFF.